The 25 T cell receptor beta chains listed next were all sequenced from one sample in a study of regulatory T cells in long-lasting Graves disease. Library construction for TCR beta used iRepertoire HTBI primers and Arm-PCR of CDR3 regions. TCRdb called the multiplex PCR reads again in MiXCR, with one record for every CDR3 protein. The profile shows just over 600,000 distinct CDR3 sequences, less than 20% of them singletons. Specified time point: newly diagnosed GD, antithyroid drugs for less than 3 months. RNA from PBMCs was the source of the TCR library. This sample also appeared in a second study, on T cells in Graves' hyperthyroidism and ophthalmopathy.

The sequencing used peripheral blood mononuclear cells (PBMCs), collected at new diagnosis, from a patient treated with antithyroid drugs. These receptors originate from a woman in her 30s with Graves disease.

The chain employs TRBV4-1 and TRBJ1-5, with D tentatively TRBD1 (6 bases). CDR1 and CDR2 from the germline V gene are MGHRA and YSYEKL. The V end was cut by 3 bases, the J end by 4 bases, with 22 bases between. The CDR3 has 18 amino acids. CDR3: CASSHVQMGTGTNQPQHF. As DNA, the CDR3 is TGCGCCAGCAGCCACGTTCAAATGGGAACAGGGACTAATCAGCCCCAGCATTTT.

This clonotype has at least ten counts. This rearrangement joins TRBV20-1 to TRBJ2-5, with TRBD1 matching over 7 bases. Per germline, CDR1 DFQATT and CDR2 SNEGSKA (reference sequence). The CDR3 extends over 12 amino acids. V was pared by 5 bases and J by 4 bases, with 4 bases of the junction left unmatched. This chain's CDR3 is CSAPDRAETQYF. The CDR3 DNA sequence: TGCAGTGCTCCCGACAGGGCAGAGACCCAGTACTTC.

This clonotype was recorded at least ten times. The rearrangement links TRBV10-3 to TRBJ2-7, with 8 bases lining up with TRBD2. From germline, CDR1 is ENHRY and CDR2 SYGVKD. With 6 bases clipped from V and 3 bases from J, the junction kept 13 bases outside the gene matches. CDR3 length equals 16 residues. Written as DNA, the CDR3 is TGTGCCATCAGCCCTAGCGGGTCGGATCCTCGCTACGAGCAGTACTTC. Translating it yields CAISPSGSDPRYEQYF.

This clonotype was counted many times. J is TRBJ2-5 and V is TRBV15, with D possibly being TRBD1 or TRBD2 (6 bases each). This CDR3 is built from 12 residues. Germline values: CDR1 LNHNV, CDR2 YYDKDF (reference sequence). Trimming took off 6 bases at V and 5 bases at J, with 10 bases between the two ends. The chain's CDR3 is CATRQGGETQYF. CDR3 nucleotide sequence: TGTGCCACCAGGCAAGGGGGGGAGACCCAGTACTTC.

V gene TRBV5-1 combines with J gene TRBJ2-3; 7 nucleotides align to TRBD2. J lost 2 bases, V lost 5 bases, and 11 bases had no gene match. Germline V gives CDR1 SGHRS, CDR2 YFSETQ. The CDR3 is 16 residues long. Here the CDR3 reads CASRRVAGEVTDTQYF. The DNA of the CDR3 is TGCGCCAGCAGGAGAGTGGCGGGAGAGGTCACAGATACGCAGTATTTT.

CDR3 sequence: CASSQGRSGGTDTQYF. The CDR3 DNA is TGTGCCAGCAGCCAAGGCCGATCCGGGGGCACAGATACGCAGTATTTT. The chain combines TRBV3-1 with TRBJ2-3; a possible D gene is TRBD2 (5 bases). The germline V and J ends were trimmed by 1 base and 1 base, with 12 bases remaining between them. Germline-derived CDR1 and CDR2 are LGHDT and YNNKEL (reference sequence). The CDR3 contains 16 residues.

The V call is TRBV6-1, the J call TRBJ2-1, with 10 bases identical to TRBD2. CDR3 length equals 16 residues. Per the germline V gene, CDR1 is MNHNS and CDR2 is SASEGT. The ends lost 7 bases at V and 6 bases at J; junction bases unmatched: 12. CDR3 amino acids: CASTDPGTSVTNEQFF. The CDR3, as DNA: TGTGCCAGCACCGATCCTGGGACTAGCGTGACCAATGAGCAGTTCTTC.

J is TRBJ2-5 and V is TRBV6-1, with D perhaps assigned TRBD1 or TRBD2 (5 bases each). The ends were cut back, 2 bases at V and 8 bases at J, with 9 bases in the middle. This CDR3 has 12 residues. Germline assignment: CDR1 MNHNS and CDR2 SASEGT. For the CDR3, the DNA is TGTGCCAGCAGTGAACCGGGGCCTACCCAGTACTTC. Encoded protein: CASSEPGPTQYF.

The chain carries TRBV20-1 and TRBJ1-1, with a weak D call TRBD1 (6 bases). The germline V and J ends were trimmed by 6 bases and 1 base, with 18 bases remaining between them. The CDR3 is made up of 15 amino acids. Germline V CDR1 and CDR2: DFQATT, SNEGSKA (reference sequence). CDR3: CSAQQGGVGNTEAFF. The CDR3 coding sequence is TGCAGTGCCCAGCAAGGGGGAGTTGGGAACACTGAAGCTTTCTTT.

This clonotype came up many times. DNA for the CDR3: TGTGCCAGTATTCGGGCCACAGGGGTTGCTGAAGCTTTCTTT. Amino acid sequence: CASIRATGVAEAFF. The V gene is TRBV19, the J gene TRBJ1-1, with 7 bases identical to TRBD1. The CDR3 has 14 residues. The germline V gene has CDR1 LNHDA and CDR2 SQIVND (reference sequence). V shed 7 bases and J 6 bases; nucleotides not matched to a gene: 11.

The CDR3 DNA reads TGCGCCAGCAGCCCACAACCGGTTGGCCTAAAAGCGGAGACCCAGTACTTC. Protein: CASSPQPVGLKAETQYF. The chain is built from TRBV4-1 and TRBJ2-5; D ambiguous. The CDR3 extends over 17 amino acids. Trimming shortened V by 4 bases and J by 5 bases, and 23 bases separated the two germline ends. Germline CDR1 reads MGHRA; CDR2 reads YSYEKL.

This clonotype was seen many times. The chain links TRBV28 to TRBJ1-4, with 9 positions matching TRBD1. The CDR3 totals 15 residues. J was trimmed by 7 bases and V by 5 bases; bases with no gene match: 8. The germline CDR1 and CDR2 sequences are MDHEN and SYDVKM. Written as DNA, the CDR3 is TGTGCCAGCAGTCCTCAGGGGACAGGGTCTGAAAAACTGTTTTTT. Amino acids: CASSPQGTGSEKLFF. The full variable domain, rest sourced from reference TRBV28 and TRBJ1-4, is DVKVTQSSRYLVKRTGEKVFLECVQDMDHENMFWYRQDPGLGLRLIYFSYDVKMKEKGDIPEGYSVSREKKERFSLILESASTNQTSMYLCASSPQGTGSEKLFFGSGTQLSVL.

As for this clonotype: This may be a read error: a much more frequent sequence differs by one nucleotide. The chain links TRBV12-3 or TRBV12-4 to TRBJ1-6; TRBD1 might be the D (6 bases). There are 14 residues in the CDR3. The V gene lost 3 bases and the J gene lost 9 bases, with 12 bases spanning the gap. The CDR3 spells CASSFRGEVSPLHF. The CDR3 nucleotides read TGTGCCAGCAGTTTCAGGGGAGAAGTTTCACCCCTCCACTTT.

This clonotype was detected ten times or more. The J gene is TRBJ1-5, the V gene TRBV28, with a weak D call TRBD1 (6 bases). CDR3 size: 17 residues. V was shortened by 6 bases and J by 4 bases, with 22 bases between the two germline ends. Germline V gene lookup returns CDR1 MDHEN and CDR2 SYDVKM. The CDR3 reads CASSPETRQATNQPQHF. In DNA, the CDR3 is TGTGCCAGCAGCCCGGAAACACGACAGGCAACTAATCAGCCCCAGCATTTT.

This clonotype has ten or more counts. The chain employs TRBV20-1 and TRBJ1-6, with D unresolved. The ends were cut back, 0 bases at V and 10 bases at J, with 10 bases in the middle. In germline, CDR1 is DFQATT, CDR2 SNEGSKA (reference sequence). The CDR3 has 13 residues. The CDR3 nucleotides are TGCAGTGCTAGAGATTACCCTCGGTCACCCCTCCACTTT. Protein sequence: CSARDYPRSPLHF.

The chain has TRBV6-2 or TRBV6-3 and TRBJ2-5; 7 nucleotides line up with TRBD1. Germline V gives CDR1 MNHEY, CDR2 SVGEGT. CDR3 length: 16 amino acids. The junction had 7 bases not matched to a gene; V was cut back by 1 base and J by 2 bases. The CDR3 region has the DNA TGTGCCAGCAGTTACTTGACGGGGACAGATCAAGAGACCCAGTACTTC. It specifies CASSYLTGTDQETQYF.

The rearrangement joins TRBV11-1 to TRBJ2-1; 10 bases line up with TRBD1. The V gene end was trimmed by 3 bases and the J gene end by 9 bases; junction bases not matched to a gene: 8. Germline V lookup: CDR1 SGHAT, CDR2 FQDESV (reference sequence). This CDR3 has 15 residues. The CDR3 DNA reads as TGTGCCAGCAGCTTGGGACAGGGGCCGTGGGTTGAGCAGTTCTTC. This sequence encodes CASSLGQGPWVEQFF.

There are many counts of this clonotype. This chain uses TRBV7-9 with TRBJ2-7; D possibly uses TRBD1 or TRBD2 (6 bases each). The CDR3 contains 15 residues. In germline, CDR1 is SEHNR, CDR2 FQNEAQ (reference sequence). The ends were cut back, 1 base at V and 3 bases at J, with 13 bases in the middle. In nucleotides, the CDR3 is TGTGCCAGCAGCTTAGAAGGGGGGTTTGGCTACGAGCAGTACTTC. It codes for CASSLEGGFGYEQYF.

This clonotype was found many times. This sequence joins TRBV7-9 and TRBJ2-7; no definite D call. V was pared by 2 bases and J by 2 bases, with 16 bases between. Germline CDR1 reads SEHNR; CDR2 reads FQNEAQ (reference sequence). This CDR3 comprises 16 residues. The CDR3 region has the DNA TGTGCCAGCAGCTTAACGTTGGGATACTACCCCTACGAGCAGTACTTC. Amino acid sequence: CASSLTLGYYPYEQYF.

This clonotype was seen at least ten times. This sequence joins TRBV11-2 and TRBJ2-1; TRBD1 or TRBD2 may be the D gene (5 bases each). V was cut by 0 bases and J by 0 bases, with 15 bases left in between. The CDR3 covers 18 residues. The germline gives CDR1 SGHAT, CDR2 FQNNGV. The CDR3, as DNA: TGTGCCAGCAGCTTAGATCTAGGGAAGAGGGGCTCCTACAATGAGCAGTTCTTC. Amino acids: CASSLDLGKRGSYNEQFF. The variable domain in full, with the rest retrieved from reference TRBV11-2 and TRBJ2-1, is EAGVAQSPRYKIIEKRQSVAFWCNPISGHATLYWYQQILGQGPKLLIQFQNNGVVDDSQLPKDRFSAERLKGVDSTLKIQPAKLEDSAVYLCASSLDLGKRGSYNEQFFGPGTRLTVL.

This clonotype was seen only a few times. This CDR3 reads CAVGRVGTTDTQYF. The CDR3 DNA reads as TGTGCCGTCGGAAGAGTAGGAACCACAGATACGCAGTATTTT. The V call is TRBV27, the J call TRBJ2-3; no clear D gene. The CDR3 is 14 residues long. Germline V gene data show CDR1 as MNHEY and CDR2 as SMNVEV (reference sequence). Trimming shortened V by 11 bases and J by 2 bases, and 17 bases separated the two germline ends.

This clonotype was seen more than once but under ten times. The chain combines TRBV18 with TRBJ1-4; 9 nucleotides line up with TRBD1. This CDR3 has 14 residues. V trimming: 8 bases; J trimming: 8 bases; junction bases outside the gene matches: 9. Germline V gives CDR1 KGHSH, CDR2 LQKENI. The CDR3 DNA sequence: TGTGCCAGCACTCCAGGACAGGGGCGAGAAAAACTGTTTTTT. This translates into CASTPGQGREKLFF. Using reference TRBV18 and TRBJ1-4 for the parts outside the CDR3, the full variable domain is NAGVMQNPRHLVRRRGQEARLRCSPMKGHSHVYWYRQLPEEGLKFMVYLQKENIIDESGMPKERFSAEFPKEGPSILRIQQVVRGDSAAYFCASTPGQGREKLFFGSGTQLSVL.

At least ten counts were recorded for this clonotype. The chain links TRBV25-1 to TRBJ1-2, with D unclear. V lost 1 base to trimming and J lost 4 bases, with 7 bases between them. CDR1 and CDR2 from the germline V gene are MGHDK and SYGVNS. CDR3 size: 13 residues. CDR3 nucleotides: TGTGCCAGCAGTGAATCGTCCAGCTATGGCTACACCTTC. This gives the protein CASSESSSYGYTF.

The chain couples TRBV18 to TRBJ2-7, with TRBD1 matching 7 bases. Trimming removed 3 bases from V and 5 bases from J; junction bases left unmatched: 19. This CDR3 region has 18 residues. Germline CDR1 and CDR2: KGHSH and LQKENI. The CDR3: CASSPQLRTGQRRDEQYF. CDR3 bases: TGTGCCAGCTCACCTCAACTTAGGACAGGACAGCGACGTGACGAGCAGTACTTC.

This clonotype was recorded many times. This chain uses TRBV7-2 with TRBJ2-3; a possible D gene is TRBD1 (6 bases). CDR3 length: 13 amino acids. V was shortened by 2 bases and J by 5 bases, with 8 bases between the two germline ends. Germline CDR1 reads SGHTA; CDR2 reads FQGNSA. CDR3 loop: CASSLYREDTQYF. CDR3 nucleotide sequence: TGTGCCAGCAGCTTATACAGGGAAGATACGCAGTATTTT.